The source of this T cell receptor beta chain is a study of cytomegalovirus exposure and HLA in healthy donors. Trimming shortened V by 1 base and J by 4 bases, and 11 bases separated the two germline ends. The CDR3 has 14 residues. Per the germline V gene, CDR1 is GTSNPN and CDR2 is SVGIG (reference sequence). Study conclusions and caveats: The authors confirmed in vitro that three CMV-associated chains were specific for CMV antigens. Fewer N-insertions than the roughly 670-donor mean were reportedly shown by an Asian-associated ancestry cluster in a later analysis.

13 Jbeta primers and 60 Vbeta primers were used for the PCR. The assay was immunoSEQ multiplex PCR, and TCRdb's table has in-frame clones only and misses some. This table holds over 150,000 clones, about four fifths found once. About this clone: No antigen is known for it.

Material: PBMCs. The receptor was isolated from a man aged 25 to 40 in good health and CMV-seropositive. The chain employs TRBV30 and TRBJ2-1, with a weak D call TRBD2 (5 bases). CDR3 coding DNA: TGTGCCTGGAGTGCTGGTAGCGAGTACAATGAGCAGTTCTTC. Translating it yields CAWSAGSEYNEQFF.